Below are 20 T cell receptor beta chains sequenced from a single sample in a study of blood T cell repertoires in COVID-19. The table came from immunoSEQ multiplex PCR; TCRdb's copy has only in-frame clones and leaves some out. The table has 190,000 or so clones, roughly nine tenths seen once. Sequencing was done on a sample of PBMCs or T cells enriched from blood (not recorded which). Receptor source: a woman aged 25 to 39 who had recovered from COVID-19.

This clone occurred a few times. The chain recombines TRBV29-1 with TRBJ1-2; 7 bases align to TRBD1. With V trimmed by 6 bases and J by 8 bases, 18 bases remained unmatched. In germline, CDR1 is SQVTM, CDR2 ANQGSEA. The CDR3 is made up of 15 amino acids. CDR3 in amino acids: CSVRRPGQRPGGYTF. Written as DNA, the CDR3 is TGCAGCGTGCGACGACCGGGACAGAGACCGGGCGGCTACACCTTC.

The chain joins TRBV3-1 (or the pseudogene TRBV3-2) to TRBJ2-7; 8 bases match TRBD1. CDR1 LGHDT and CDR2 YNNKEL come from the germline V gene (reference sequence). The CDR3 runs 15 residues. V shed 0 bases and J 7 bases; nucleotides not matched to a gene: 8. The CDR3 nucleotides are TGTGCCAGCAGCCAAGAGATTCAGGGGGCTAGTGAGCAGTACTTC. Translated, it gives CASSQEIQGASEQYF.

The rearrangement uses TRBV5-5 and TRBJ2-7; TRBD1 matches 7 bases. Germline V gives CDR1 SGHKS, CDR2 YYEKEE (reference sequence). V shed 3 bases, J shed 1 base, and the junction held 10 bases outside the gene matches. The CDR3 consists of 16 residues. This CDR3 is CASSSRQGIVSYEQYF. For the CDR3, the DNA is TGTGCCAGCAGCTCTCGACAGGGTATAGTTTCCTACGAGCAGTACTTC.

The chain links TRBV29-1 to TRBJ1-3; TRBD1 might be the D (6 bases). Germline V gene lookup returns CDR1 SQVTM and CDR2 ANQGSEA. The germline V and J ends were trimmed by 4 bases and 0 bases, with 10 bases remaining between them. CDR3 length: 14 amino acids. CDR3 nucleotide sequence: TGCAGCGTTGCGGCCAGGGGCTCTGGAAACACCATATATTTT. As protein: CSVAARGSGNTIYF.

CDR3 DNA: TGTGCCAGCAGTGGAGGGAACGCCTATGGCTACACCTTC. This gives the protein CASSGGNAYGYTF. The rearrangement uses TRBV2 and TRBJ1-2; no clear D. CDR1 and CDR2 (germline): SNHLY, FYNNEI. The CDR3 runs 13 residues. V shed 4 bases and J shed 4 bases, with 10 bases lying between them.

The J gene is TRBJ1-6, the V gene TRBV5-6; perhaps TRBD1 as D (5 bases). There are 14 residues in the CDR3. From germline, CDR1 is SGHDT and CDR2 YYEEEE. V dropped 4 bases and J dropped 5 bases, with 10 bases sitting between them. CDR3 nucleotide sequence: TGTGCCAGCAGCGGGGCGCTGGATAATTCACCCCTCCACTTT. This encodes CASSGALDNSPLHF.

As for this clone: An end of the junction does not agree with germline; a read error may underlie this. The CDR3 DNA reads as TGTGCCAGCAGTGAATTGGGTCAGGGCGTCTTT. Its protein is CASSELGQGVF. This sequence joins TRBV25-1 and TRBJ1-1; D is perhaps TRBD1 (5 bases). Germline loops: CDR1 MGHDK, CDR2 SYGVNS. This CDR3 contains 11 residues.

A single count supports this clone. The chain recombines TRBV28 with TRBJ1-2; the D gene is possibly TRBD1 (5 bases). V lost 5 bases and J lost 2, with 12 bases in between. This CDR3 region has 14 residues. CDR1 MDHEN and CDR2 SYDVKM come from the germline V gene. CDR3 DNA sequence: TGTGCCAGCAGTCAGGGAATCTCGAACTATGGCTACACCTTC. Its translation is CASSQGISNYGYTF.

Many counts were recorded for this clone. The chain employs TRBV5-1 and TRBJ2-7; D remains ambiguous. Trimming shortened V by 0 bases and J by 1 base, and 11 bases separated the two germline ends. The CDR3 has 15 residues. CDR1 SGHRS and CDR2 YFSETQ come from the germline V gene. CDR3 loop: CASSLGGGESYEQYF. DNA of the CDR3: TGCGCCAGCAGCTTGGGCGGCGGTGAGTCCTACGAGCAGTACTTC.

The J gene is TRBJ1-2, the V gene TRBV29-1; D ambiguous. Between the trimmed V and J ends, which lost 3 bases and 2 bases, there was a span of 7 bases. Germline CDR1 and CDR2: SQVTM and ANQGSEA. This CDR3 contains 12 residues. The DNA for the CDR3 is TGCAGCGTTGACAGTCAGAACTATGGCTACACCTTC. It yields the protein CSVDSQNYGYTF.

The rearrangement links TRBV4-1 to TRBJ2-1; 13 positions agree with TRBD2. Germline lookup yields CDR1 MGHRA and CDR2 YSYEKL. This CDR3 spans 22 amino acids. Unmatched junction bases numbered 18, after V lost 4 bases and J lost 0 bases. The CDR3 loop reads CASSLPKGTSGDAKSSYNEQFF. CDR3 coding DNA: TGCGCCAGCAGCCTACCTAAGGGGACTAGCGGGGACGCCAAGAGCTCCTACAATGAGCAGTTCTTC.

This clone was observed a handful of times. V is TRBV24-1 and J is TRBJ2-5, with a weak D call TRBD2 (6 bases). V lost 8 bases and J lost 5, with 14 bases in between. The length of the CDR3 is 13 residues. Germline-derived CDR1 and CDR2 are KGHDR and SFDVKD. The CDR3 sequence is CATMREPGETQYF. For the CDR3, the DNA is TGTGCCACCATGCGGGAACCCGGCGAGACCCAGTACTTC.

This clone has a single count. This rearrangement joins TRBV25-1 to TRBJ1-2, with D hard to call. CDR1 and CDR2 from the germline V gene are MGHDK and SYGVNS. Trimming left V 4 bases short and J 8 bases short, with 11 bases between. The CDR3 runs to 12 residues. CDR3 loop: CASSAHRFGYTF. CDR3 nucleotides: TGTGCCAGCAGTGCCCACAGATTCGGCTACACCTTC.

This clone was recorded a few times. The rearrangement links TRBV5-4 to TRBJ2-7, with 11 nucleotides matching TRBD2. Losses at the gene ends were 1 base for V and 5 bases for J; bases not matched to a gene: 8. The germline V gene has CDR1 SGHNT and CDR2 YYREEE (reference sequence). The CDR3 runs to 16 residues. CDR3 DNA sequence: TGTGCCAGCAGCTTGATGGCTAGCGGGGGGCATCACGAGCAGTACTTC. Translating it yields CASSLMASGGHHEQYF. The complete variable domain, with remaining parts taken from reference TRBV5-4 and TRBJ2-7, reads ETGVTQSPTHLIKTRGQQVTLRCSSQSGHNTVSWYQQALGQGPQFIFQYYREEENGRGNFPPRFSGLQFPNYSSELNVNALELDDSALYLCASSLMASGGHHEQYFGPGTRLTVT.

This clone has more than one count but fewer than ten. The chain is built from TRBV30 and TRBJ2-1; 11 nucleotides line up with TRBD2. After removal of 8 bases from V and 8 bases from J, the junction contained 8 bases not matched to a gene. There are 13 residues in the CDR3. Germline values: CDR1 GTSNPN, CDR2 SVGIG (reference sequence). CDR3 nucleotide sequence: TGTGCCGGGGTAGCGGGAGGGTCTTATGAGCAGTTCTTC. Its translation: CAGVAGGSYEQFF.

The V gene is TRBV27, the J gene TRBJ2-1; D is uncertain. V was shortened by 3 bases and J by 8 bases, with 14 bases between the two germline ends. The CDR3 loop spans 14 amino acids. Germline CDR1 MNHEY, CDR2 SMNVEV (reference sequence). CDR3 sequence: CASSFNPFYYEQFF. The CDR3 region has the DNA TGTGCCAGCAGTTTCAACCCCTTCTATTATGAGCAGTTCTTC.

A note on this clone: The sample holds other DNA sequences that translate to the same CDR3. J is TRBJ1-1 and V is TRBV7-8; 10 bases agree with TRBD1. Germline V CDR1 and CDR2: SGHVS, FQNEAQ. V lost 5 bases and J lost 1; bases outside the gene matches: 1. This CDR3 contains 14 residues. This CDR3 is CASSRDRGNTEAFF. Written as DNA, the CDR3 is TGTGCCAGCAGCCGGGACAGGGGGAACACTGAAGCTTTCTTT.

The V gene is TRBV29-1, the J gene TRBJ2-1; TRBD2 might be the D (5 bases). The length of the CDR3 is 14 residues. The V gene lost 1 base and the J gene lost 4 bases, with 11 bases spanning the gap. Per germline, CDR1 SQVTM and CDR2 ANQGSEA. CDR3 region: CSVEGLSNYNEQFF. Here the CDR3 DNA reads TGCAGCGTTGAAGGACTAAGTAATTACAATGAGCAGTTCTTC.

The CDR3 sequence: CASSSGQGLLNTEAFF. Written as DNA, the CDR3 is TGTGCCAGCAGTTCTGGACAGGGTCTATTGAACACTGAAGCTTTCTTT. This chain uses TRBV27 with TRBJ1-1; TRBD1 aligns across 8 bases. The germline V gene encodes CDR1 MNHEY and CDR2 SMNVEV (reference sequence). Trimming at V came to 4 bases and at J to 0 bases, leaving 7 bases not matched to a gene. The CDR3 totals 16 residues.

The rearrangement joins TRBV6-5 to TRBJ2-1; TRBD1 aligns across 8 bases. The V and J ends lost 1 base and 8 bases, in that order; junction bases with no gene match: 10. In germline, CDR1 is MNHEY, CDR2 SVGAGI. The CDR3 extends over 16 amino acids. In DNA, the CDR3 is TGTGCCAGCAGTTACTACGTCGGGACAGGAAGGGATGAGCAGTTCTTC. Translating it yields CASSYYVGTGRDEQFF.